The T cell receptor (beta chain) described here comes from a study of blood T cell repertoires in COVID-19. Study overall: Sources were T cells, B-cell-depleted T cells, or PBMCs; the material itself was cDNA or gDNA.

CDR1 is MDHEN, CDR2 SYDVKM, per germline. The CDR3 consists of 15 residues. The junction had 10 bases not matched to a gene; V was cut back by 8 bases and J by 5 bases. Authors' analysis steps: Quantification of nucleated cells was approximated via reference gene primer amplification. TCRdb's table, derived via immunoSEQ multiplex PCR, lists solely in-frame clones and lacks some. V, J and clone size were drawn from that table, and D and trimming were deduced from the DNA. The sample includes about 200,000 clones, 88% of them seen just once. This receptor was identified in a human donor in a cohort sampled during active COVID-19. Sequenced input: peripheral blood. V gene TRBV28 combines with J gene TRBJ1-5, with 9 positions matching TRBD1. CDR3 in amino acids: CASVNGQGNHQPQHF. In DNA, the CDR3 is TGTGCCAGCGTCAACGGACAGGGGAATCATCAGCCCCAGCATTTT. Full variable domain (outside the CDR3, taken from reference TRBV28 and TRBJ1-5): DVKVTQSSRYLVKRTGEKVFLECVQDMDHENMFWYRQDPGLGLRLIYFSYDVKMKEKGDIPEGYSVSREKKERFSLILESASTNQTSMYLCASVNGQGNHQPQHFGDGTRLSIL.